The clone carrying this T cell receptor (beta chain) was recorded only once. Its target is not known. Sequence at one end of the junction differs from germline and may be a read error. The germline gives CDR1 ENHRY, CDR2 SYGVKD. The CDR3 consists of 17 residues. Overall study results and limits: Tumor-infiltrating Treg TCR alpha and beta sequences overlapped most with tumor naive CD4+ T cells, then blood naive. The TCR gene usage of tumor memory CD4+ T cells clustered together with blood and lymph node memory CD4+ cells and with lymph node naive CD4+ cells.

Constant-region reverse primers amplified full-length variable regions, followed by semi-nested Nested Universal Primer A PCR. TCRdb redid the calling of the 5' RACE reads with MiXCR, one entry per CDR3 protein. The profile covers several thousand distinct CDR3 sequences, with 36% appearing a single time and 6.6% taken by the ten largest. Sequencing was performed on tumor-infiltrating memory CD4+ T cells sorted from the breast tumor. Subset of the sample: memory CD4+ T cells, CD4+CD45RO+CD25-. The V call is TRBV10-3, the J call TRBJ2-1; TRBD2 agrees at 10 bases. The sequence was collected from a female donor with breast cancer. The CDR3 DNA reads as TGTGCCCTCAGTGAATCTAGCGGGAGTCCTTCCTACAATGAGCAGTTCTTC. Translation gives CALSESSGSPSYNEQFF.